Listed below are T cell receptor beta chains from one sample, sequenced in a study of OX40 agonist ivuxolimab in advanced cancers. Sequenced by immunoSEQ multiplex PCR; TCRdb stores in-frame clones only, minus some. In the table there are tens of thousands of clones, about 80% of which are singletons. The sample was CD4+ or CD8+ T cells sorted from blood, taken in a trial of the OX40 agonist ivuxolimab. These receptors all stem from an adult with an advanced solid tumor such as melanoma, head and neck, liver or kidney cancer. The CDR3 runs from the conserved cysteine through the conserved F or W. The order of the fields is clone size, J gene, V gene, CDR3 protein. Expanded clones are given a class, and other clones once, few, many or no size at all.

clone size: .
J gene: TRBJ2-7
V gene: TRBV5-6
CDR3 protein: CASRDGTGPRFWEQYF

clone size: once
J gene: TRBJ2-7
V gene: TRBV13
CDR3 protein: CASSSRHYEQYF

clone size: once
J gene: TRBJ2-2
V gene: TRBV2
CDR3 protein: CASSERGGVGTGELFF

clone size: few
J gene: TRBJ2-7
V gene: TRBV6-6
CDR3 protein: CASSYSSLHSYEQYF

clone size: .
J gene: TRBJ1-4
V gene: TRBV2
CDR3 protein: CASSPSRGAGEKLFF

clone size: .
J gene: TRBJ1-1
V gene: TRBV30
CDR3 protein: CAWNVGGDTEAFF

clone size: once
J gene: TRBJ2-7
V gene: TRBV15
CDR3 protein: CATSREAGYTTSYEQYF

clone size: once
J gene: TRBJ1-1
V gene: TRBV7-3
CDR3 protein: CASSFGGGTEAFF

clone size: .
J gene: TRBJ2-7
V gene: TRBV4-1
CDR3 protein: CASSQGAGAYEQYF

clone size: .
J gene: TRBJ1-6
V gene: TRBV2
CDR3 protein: CAIFGADNNSPLHF

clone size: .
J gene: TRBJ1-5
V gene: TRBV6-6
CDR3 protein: CASRPGISHQPQHF

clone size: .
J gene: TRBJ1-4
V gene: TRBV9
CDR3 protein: CASSASGSEQKLFF

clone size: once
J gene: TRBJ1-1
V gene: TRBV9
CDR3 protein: CASSGQGAGTEAFF

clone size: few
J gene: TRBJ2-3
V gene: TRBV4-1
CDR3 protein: CASSQDWVPHTDTQYF

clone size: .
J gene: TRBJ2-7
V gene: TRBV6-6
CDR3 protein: CASRNADRGPYEQYF

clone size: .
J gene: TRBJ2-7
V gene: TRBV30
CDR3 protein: CAWSVRRGSSYEQYF

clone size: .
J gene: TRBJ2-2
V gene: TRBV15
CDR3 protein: CATSRDKAGELFF

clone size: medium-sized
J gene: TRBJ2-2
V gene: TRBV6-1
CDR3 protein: CASSDPGGRVYSDGELFF

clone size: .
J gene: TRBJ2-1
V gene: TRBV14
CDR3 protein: CASSQDLGGGPYNEQFF

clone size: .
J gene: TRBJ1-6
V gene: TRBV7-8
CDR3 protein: CASSIPLDRSSYNSPLHF

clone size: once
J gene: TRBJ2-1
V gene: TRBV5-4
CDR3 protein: CASSWSGTVNEQFF

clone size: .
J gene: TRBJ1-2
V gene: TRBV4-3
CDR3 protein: CASSQDQGNYGYTF

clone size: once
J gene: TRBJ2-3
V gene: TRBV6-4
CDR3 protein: CASSDGQGLSDTQYF

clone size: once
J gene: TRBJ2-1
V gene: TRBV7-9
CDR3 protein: CASSLGLYNEQFF

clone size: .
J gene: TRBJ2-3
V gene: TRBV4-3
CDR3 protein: CASSYQRVTGKGGTQYF

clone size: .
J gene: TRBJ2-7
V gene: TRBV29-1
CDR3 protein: CSVVRQGNEQYF

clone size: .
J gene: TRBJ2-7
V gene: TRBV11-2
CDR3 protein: CASSDTGLAGGNYF

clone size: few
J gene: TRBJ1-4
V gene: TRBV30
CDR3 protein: CAWSWGGALAENEKLFF

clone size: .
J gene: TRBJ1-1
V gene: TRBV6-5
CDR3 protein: CASSRGTTEAFF

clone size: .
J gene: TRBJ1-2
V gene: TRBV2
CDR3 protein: CASSVTRGYTF

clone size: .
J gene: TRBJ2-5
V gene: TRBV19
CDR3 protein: CASSHTGSGETQYF

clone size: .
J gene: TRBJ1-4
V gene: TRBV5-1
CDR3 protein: CASSVGQGATNEKLFF

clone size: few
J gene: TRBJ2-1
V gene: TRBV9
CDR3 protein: CASSVGIASNEQFF

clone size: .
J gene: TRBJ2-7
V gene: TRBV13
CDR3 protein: CASGTAKYEQYF

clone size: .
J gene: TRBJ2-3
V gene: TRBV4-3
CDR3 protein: CASSQDPGLAGTGDTQYF

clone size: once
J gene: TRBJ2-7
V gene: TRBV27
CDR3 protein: CASSTGTSGPYEQYF

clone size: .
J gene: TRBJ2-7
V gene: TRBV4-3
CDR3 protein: CASSQDRGAYEQYF

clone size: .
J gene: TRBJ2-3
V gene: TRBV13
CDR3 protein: CASSFTGQGARWTDTQYF

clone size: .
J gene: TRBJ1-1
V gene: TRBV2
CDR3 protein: CASSLTGHTQQGEAFF

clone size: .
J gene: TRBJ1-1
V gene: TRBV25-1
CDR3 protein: CASSQSNTEAFF

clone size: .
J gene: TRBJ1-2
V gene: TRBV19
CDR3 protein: CASSIDRGNYGYTF

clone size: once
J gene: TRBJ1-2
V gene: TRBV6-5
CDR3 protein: CASSYSMSGNYGYTF

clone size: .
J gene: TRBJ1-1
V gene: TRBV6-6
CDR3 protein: CASSPLDSYDTEAFF

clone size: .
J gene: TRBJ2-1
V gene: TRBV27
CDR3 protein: CASSPGFEQFF

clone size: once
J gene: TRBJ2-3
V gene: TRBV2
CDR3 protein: CASGPGGSSTDTQYF

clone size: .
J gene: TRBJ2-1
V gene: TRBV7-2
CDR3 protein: CASSLDGTSGNEQFF

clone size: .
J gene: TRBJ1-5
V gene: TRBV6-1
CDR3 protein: CASSESGFPNQPQHF

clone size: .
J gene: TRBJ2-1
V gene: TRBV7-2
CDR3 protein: CASSLASGIYNEQFF

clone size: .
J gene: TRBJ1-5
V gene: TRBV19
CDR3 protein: CASSPTTGWGNQPQHF

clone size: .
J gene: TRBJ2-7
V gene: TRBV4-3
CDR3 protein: CASSQDRQIYEQYF

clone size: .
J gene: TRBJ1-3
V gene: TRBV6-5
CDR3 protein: CASGGGSGNTIYF

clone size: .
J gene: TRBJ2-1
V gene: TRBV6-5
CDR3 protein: CASSYAGFFNEQFF

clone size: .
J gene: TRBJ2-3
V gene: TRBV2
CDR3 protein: CASSVEGTSTDTQYF

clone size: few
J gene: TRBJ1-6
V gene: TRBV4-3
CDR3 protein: CASSQAQAARGSPLHF

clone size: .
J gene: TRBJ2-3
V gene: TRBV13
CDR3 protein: CASSPPPGAGTDTQYF

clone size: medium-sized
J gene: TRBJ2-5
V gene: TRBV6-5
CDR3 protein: CASSYRGRRGETQYF

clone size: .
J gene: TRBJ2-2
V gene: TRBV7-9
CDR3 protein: CASSLAGTGVTGELFF

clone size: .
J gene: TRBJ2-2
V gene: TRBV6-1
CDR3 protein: CASSERASGELFF

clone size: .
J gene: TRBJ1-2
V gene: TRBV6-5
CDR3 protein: CASSHEAGTPYTF

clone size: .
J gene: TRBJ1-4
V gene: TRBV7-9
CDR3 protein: CASSLGQGNEKLFF